Listed below are T cell receptor beta chains from one sample, sequenced in a study of shared clonotypes between healthy human individuals. The repertoire was sequenced with immunoSEQ multiplex PCR; TCRdb's copy has only in-frame clones and lacks some. In the table there are some 600,000 clones, about 95% of which are singletons. Sequencing was performed on naive CD8+ T cells sorted from blood. Every receptor here comes from a woman aged 25 to 45 in good health. CDR3s include the opening cysteine and the closing phenylalanine or tryptophan. The D gene is left open where the match is weak. A clone size is listed for some rows: how often the clone was seen (once, few, many), or a class if it is expanded.

. TRBJ2-7 TRBV2 . CASSDGDGAYEQYF
. TRBJ2-3 TRBV27 . CATRKKTSTDTQYF
. TRBJ2-1 TRBV27 . CASSLSGYLRDEQFF
TRBD2 TRBJ2-5 TRBV7-7 . CASSFRLAELETQYF
. TRBJ1-3 TRBV5-4 . CASSLGSLANTIYF
. TRBJ2-7 TRBV7-9 . CASSLALTGIAYEQYF
. TRBJ1-5 TRBV6-1 . CASKELMNNQPQHF
TRBD2 TRBJ2-5 TRBV5-6 . CASSLGEGETQYF
. TRBJ2-7 TRBV5-4 . CASSRRTGGASYEQYF
. TRBJ1-5 TRBV27 . CASSLSVESNQPQHF
TRBD2 TRBJ2-7 TRBV10-2 . CASSPGLAGYEQYF
. TRBJ1-6 TRBV25-1 . CASSDSGGPYNSPLHF
TRBD1 TRBJ2-7 TRBV27 once CASSTTGTGTYEQYF
TRBD2 TRBJ2-1 TRBV4-1 . CASSPNGRSYNEQFF
. TRBJ1-1 TRBV14 . CASSLNSGYTEAFF
. TRBJ2-1 TRBV27 . CASSLWGELANEQFF
. TRBJ2-2 TRBV7-9 . CASSSTRASTGELFF